These 21 T cell receptor beta chains share one sample of origin, sequenced in a study of liver allograft versus peripheral blood T cells. Study-level information: T cell receptor repertoires in transplanted livers were compared with those in recipients' peripheral blood.

MiXCR, applied by TCRdb to the reads, yields one record per CDR3 protein. This table has some 9,100 distinct CDR3 sequences, around 20% appearing once. The receptors were sampled from a human patient who had a liver transplant. Some T cells may be the graft donor's.

Judged by abundance, this clonotype is medium-sized. CDR3 coding DNA: TGTGCCACCGGAGACGGGGGGGAAGCTTTCTTT. Encoded protein: CATGDGGEAFF. The chain uses TRBV19 and TRBJ1-1; a weak D match, TRBD1 (5 bases). V was clipped by 10 bases and J by 8 bases, with 14 bases between them. Germline loops: CDR1 LNHDA, CDR2 SQIVND (reference sequence). The CDR3 covers 11 residues.

The rearrangement uses TRBV9 and TRBJ1-2; D may be TRBD1 (6 bases). The CDR3 totals 14 residues. V lost 0 bases and J lost 8, with 14 bases in between. The germline V gene encodes CDR1 SGDLS and CDR2 YYNGEE. CDR3 sequence reads: CASSVAHPGVGYTF. DNA for the CDR3: TGTGCCAGCAGCGTAGCCCATCCAGGGGTGGGCTACACCTTC.

This clonotype is judged medium-sized. The chain is built from TRBV6-2 or TRBV6-3 and TRBJ1-2; the D gene is possibly TRBD1 (6 bases). This CDR3 has 13 residues. Between the trimmed V and J ends, which lost 5 bases and 4 bases, there was a span of 11 bases. Germline CDR1 MNHEY, CDR2 SVGEGT. The CDR3 sequence is CASSRTATYGYTF. The DNA of the CDR3 is TGTGCCAGCAGTCGGACAGCCACCTATGGCTACACCTTC.

This clonotype ranks as medium-sized (0.01 to 0.1%). The rearrangement uses TRBV27 and TRBJ1-2; D possibly corresponds to TRBD1 (6 bases). Germline loops: CDR1 MNHEY, CDR2 SMNVEV (reference sequence). V lost 3 bases to trimming and J lost 0 bases, with 8 bases between them. The CDR3 has 14 amino acids. The CDR3 DNA sequence: TGTGCCAGCAGTTTCAGGGGACCTAACTATGGCTACACCTTC. This sequence encodes CASSFRGPNYGYTF.

The chain employs TRBV11-1 and TRBJ2-7; TRBD1 agrees at 8 bases. The CDR3 has 14 amino acids. Germline values: CDR1 SGHAT, CDR2 FQDESV (reference sequence). J was trimmed by 7 bases and V by 7 bases; bases with no gene match: 12. DNA for the CDR3: TGTGCCAGCACCTTGACGCAGGGGGCGGGGGAGCAGTACTTC. It codes for CASTLTQGAGEQYF.

The chain recombines TRBV7-9 with TRBJ2-2, with D perhaps matching TRBD2 (6 bases). V was pared by 5 bases and J by 6 bases, with 13 bases between. The CDR3 extends over 14 amino acids. Germline CDR1 and CDR2: SEHNR and FQNEAQ (reference sequence). The CDR3 protein is CASSLSGGAGELFF. The CDR3 DNA sequence: TGTGCCAGCAGCCTATCCGGAGGGGCCGGGGAGCTGTTTTTT.

Judged by abundance, this clonotype is medium-sized. V usage is TRBV18 and J usage is TRBJ2-7; D call uncertain. CDR3 size: 13 residues. V was shortened by 2 bases and J by 0 bases, with 5 bases between the two germline ends. CDR1 KGHSH and CDR2 LQKENI come from the germline V gene. The DNA of the CDR3 is TGTGCCAGCTCACCAACGATCTCCTACGAGCAGTACTTC. Protein sequence: CASSPTISYEQYF. Full variable domain (missing parts from reference TRBV18 and TRBJ2-7): NAGVMQNPRHLVRRRGQEARLRCSPMKGHSHVYWYRQLPEEGLKFMVYLQKENIIDESGMPKERFSAEFPKEGPSILRIQQVVRGDSAAYFCASSPTISYEQYFGPGTRLTVT.

V is TRBV29-1 and J is TRBJ2-7; 9 positions agree with TRBD1. The CDR3 contains 11 residues. Germline-derived CDR1 and CDR2 are SQVTM and ANQGSEA. J lost 8 bases, V lost 7 bases, and 6 bases had no gene match. CDR3 DNA: TGCAGCGGACGGACAGGGGCCAAGCAGTACTTC. Protein: CSGRTGAKQYF.

The chain is built from TRBV9 and TRBJ2-5; the D call may be TRBD1 or TRBD2 (6 bases each). With 3 bases removed from V and 4 bases from J, the gap between germline ends came to 19 bases. The V gene's germline CDR1 is SGDLS and CDR2 YYNGEE. The CDR3 sequence is 16 residues long. The CDR3 protein is CASSGGDNPRGETQYF. CDR3 bases: TGTGCCAGCAGCGGGGGGGACAATCCGAGGGGAGAGACCCAGTACTTC.

This clonotype showed up many times. The chain has TRBV18 and TRBJ2-7; 7 nucleotides agree with TRBD1. Germline-derived CDR1 and CDR2 are KGHSH and LQKENI. Trimming took 2 bases from V and 5 from J; bases not matched to a gene: 9. The CDR3 has 15 amino acids. CDR3 loop: CASSPSSTGVNEQYF. The CDR3 DNA follows: TGTGCCAGCTCACCATCCTCTACAGGGGTCAACGAGCAGTACTTC.

J is TRBJ2-7 and V is TRBV14; no clear D. The V gene lost 0 bases and the J gene lost 6 bases, with 15 bases spanning the gap. Germline CDR1 is SGHDN and CDR2 is FVKESK. The CDR3 runs 15 residues. The CDR3 DNA sequence: TGTGCCAGCAGCCAAGATTTATCAGGCAGATTCGAGCAGTACTTC. Protein product: CASSQDLSGRFEQYF.

In this sample, this clonotype turned up a few times. V and J are TRBV9 and TRBJ1-1; 7 bases are shared with TRBD1. The CDR3 extends over 15 amino acids. The V segment lost 3 bases and the J segment 1 base; nucleotides outside the gene matches: 6. Germline values: CDR1 SGDLS, CDR2 YYNGEE. The CDR3 sequence: CASSGQGGKNTEAFF. The DNA for the CDR3 is TGTGCCAGCAGCGGACAGGGTGGAAAGAACACTGAAGCTTTCTTT.

This clonotype was detected ten times or more. V is TRBV6-1 and J is TRBJ1-1, with TRBD1 as a possible D gene (5 bases). Trimming took off 4 bases at V and 6 bases at J, with 18 bases between the two ends. Germline assignment: CDR1 MNHNS and CDR2 SASEGT. The CDR3 contains 15 residues. This chain's CDR3 is CASSGSSTGNAEAFF. DNA of the CDR3: TGTGCCAGCAGTGGATCATCCACAGGAAACGCTGAAGCTTTCTTT.

This rearrangement joins TRBV5-5 to TRBJ1-1, with 7 bases lining up with TRBD1. CDR1 and CDR2 from the germline V gene are SGHKS and YYEKEE (reference sequence). The CDR3 covers 15 residues. With V trimmed by 3 bases and J by 2 bases, 7 bases remained unmatched. CDR3 bases: TGTGCCAGCAGCTCTTGGACAGGTTTAAACACTGAAGCTTTCTTT. Residues: CASSSWTGLNTEAFF.

The chain has TRBV6-7 and TRBJ1-2; no definite D call. TRBV6-7 is an ORF, and what it does is uncertain. The V gene lost 11 bases and the J gene lost 4 bases, with 11 bases spanning the gap. The CDR3 sequence is 11 residues long. The CDR3 loop is CAPPGCYGYTF. As DNA, the CDR3 is TGTGCCCCGCCGGGGTGCTATGGCTACACCTTC.

This clonotype is classed as medium-sized (0.01 to 0.1%). The chain combines TRBV24-1 with TRBJ2-2; D is uncertain. The germline gives CDR1 KGHDR, CDR2 SFDVKD. Trimming shortened V by 1 base and J by 0 bases, and 5 bases separated the two germline ends. CDR3 length: 15 amino acids. CDR3: CATSDFPANTGELFF. The CDR3 DNA reads TGTGCCACCAGTGATTTCCCAGCGAACACCGGGGAGCTGTTTTTT.

This clonotype is deemed medium-sized. This chain joins TRBV10-3 and TRBJ1-2; D unresolved. CDR1 is ENHRY, CDR2 SYGVKD, per germline. The CDR3 is 14 amino acids. The V end was cut by 7 bases, the J end by 0 bases, with 12 bases between. The CDR3 loop reads CAITVGRANYGYTF. The CDR3 coding sequence is TGTGCCATCACGGTGGGCAGAGCTAACTATGGCTACACCTTC.

This clonotype appeared many times. The chain carries TRBV27 and TRBJ2-1; weak D call: TRBD2 (6 bases). V shed 6 bases and J shed 4 bases, with 31 bases lying between them. CDR1 and CDR2 (germline): MNHEY, SMNVEV (reference sequence). The CDR3 contains 20 residues. CDR3 in DNA: TGTGCCAGCAGCCTGTCGGAGGGCGCCAGCATCCGTACTCTATACAATGAGCAGTTCTTC. It encodes CASSLSEGASIRTLYNEQFF.

This clonotype was seen a few times. V and J are TRBV19 and TRBJ1-1; D is perhaps TRBD1 (6 bases). V gave up 3 bases and J gave up 1 base, with 12 bases separating them. Germline V gene sequence: CDR1 LNHDA, CDR2 SQIVND (reference sequence). The CDR3 loop spans 15 amino acids. The CDR3 region is CASSMRQGQNTEAFF. The CDR3 DNA reads TGTGCCAGTAGTATGAGGCAGGGGCAGAACACTGAAGCTTTCTTT.

This sequence joins TRBV6-5 and TRBJ1-5; D may be TRBD1 (5 bases). CDR3 length: 15 residues. Germline V gene data show CDR1 as MNHEY and CDR2 as SVGAGI. Trimming took 6 bases from V and 0 from J, leaving 12 bases between them. The CDR3 coding sequence is TGTGCCAGCAGACCCGGGGCAACTAGCAATCAGCCCCAGCATTTT. This translates into CASRPGATSNQPQHF.

The rearrangement links TRBV11-2 to TRBJ1-2; TRBD1 matches at 9 bases. In germline, CDR1 is SGHAT, CDR2 FQNNGV. The V and J ends lost 2 bases and 5 bases, in that order; junction bases with no gene match: 15. The CDR3 is 18 amino acids. The CDR3 DNA is TGTGCCAGCAGCTTAACAGGGGGCGGCGTGGGGGAAAATTATGGCTACACCTTC. Its translation is CASSLTGGGVGENYGYTF. Together with reference TRBV11-2 and TRBJ1-2, the CDR3 gives the full variable domain: EAGVAQSPRYKIIEKRQSVAFWCNPISGHATLYWYQQILGQGPKLLIQFQNNGVVDDSQLPKDRFSAERLKGVDSTLKIQPAKLEDSAVYLCASSLTGGGVGENYGYTFGSGTRLTVV.